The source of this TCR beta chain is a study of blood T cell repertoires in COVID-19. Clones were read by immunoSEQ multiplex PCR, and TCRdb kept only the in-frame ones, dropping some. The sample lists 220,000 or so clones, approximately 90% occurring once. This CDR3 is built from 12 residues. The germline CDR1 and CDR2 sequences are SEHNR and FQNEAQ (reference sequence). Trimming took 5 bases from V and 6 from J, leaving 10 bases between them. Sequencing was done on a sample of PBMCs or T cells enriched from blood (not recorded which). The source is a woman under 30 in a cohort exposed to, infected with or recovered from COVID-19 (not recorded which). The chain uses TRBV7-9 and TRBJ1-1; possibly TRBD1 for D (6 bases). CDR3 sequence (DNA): TGTGCCAGCAGCCGGACAGACGCTGAAGCTTTCTTT. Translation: CASSRTDAEAFF.